These 21 T cell receptor beta chains came from one sample sequenced in a study of blood T cell repertoires in COVID-19. The assay was immunoSEQ multiplex PCR, and TCRdb's table has in-frame clones only and misses some. The sample has 93,000 or so clones, roughly 84% seen once. Sequencing was done on a sample of peripheral blood. These receptor sequences come from a human donor in a cohort sampled during active or convalescent COVID-19.

This clone has a single count. This rearrangement joins TRBV7-9 to TRBJ2-1; no reliable D call. The CDR3 is 12 amino acids. The germline V and J ends were trimmed by 2 bases and 9 bases, with 8 bases remaining between them. Germline V gene sequence: CDR1 SEHNR, CDR2 FQNEAQ (reference sequence). The CDR3 DNA follows: TGTGCCAGCAGCTTAACTGTGGTTGAGCAGTTCTTC. It codes for CASSLTVVEQFF. The whole variable domain, remainder taken from reference TRBV7-9 and TRBJ2-1, is DTGVSQNPRHKITKRGQNVTFRCDPISEHNRLYWYRQTLGQGPEFLTYFQNEAQLEKSRLLSDRFSAERPKGSFSTLEIQRTEQGDSAMYLCASSLTVVEQFFGPGTRLTVL.

The rearrangement joins TRBV18 to TRBJ1-4; 7 nucleotides match TRBD1. Germline assignment: CDR1 KGHSH and CDR2 LQKENI. CDR3 length: 14 residues. Trimming at V came to 6 bases and at J to 3 bases, leaving 4 bases not matched to a gene. For the CDR3, the DNA is TGTGCCAGCTCGCCGGGACAGTCTAATGAAAAACTGTTTTTT. Residues: CASSPGQSNEKLFF. The full variable domain, its missing parts supplied by reference TRBV18 and TRBJ1-4, is NAGVMQNPRHLVRRRGQEARLRCSPMKGHSHVYWYRQLPEEGLKFMVYLQKENIIDESGMPKERFSAEFPKEGPSILRIQQVVRGDSAAYFCASSPGQSNEKLFFGSGTQLSVL.

This clone was counted ten times or more. The chain combines TRBV6-6 with TRBJ2-7, with D possibly being TRBD2 (7 bases). Germline lookup yields CDR1 MNHNY and CDR2 SVGAGI (reference sequence). V shed 2 bases and J shed 3 bases, with 11 bases lying between them. CDR3 length equals 14 residues. The CDR3 sequence: CASSYKGGDYEQYF. The DNA for the CDR3 is TGTGCCAGCAGTTACAAAGGGGGGGACTACGAGCAGTACTTC.

This sequence joins TRBV7-9 and TRBJ2-3, with 9 positions matching TRBD2. CDR3 length: 17 residues. Germline CDR1 and CDR2: SEHNR and FQNEAQ (reference sequence). The junction had 9 bases not matched to a gene; V was cut back by 5 bases and J by 0 bases. The CDR3 protein is CASSPDLAGASTDTQYF. The CDR3 nucleotides read TGTGCCAGCAGCCCCGACTTAGCGGGAGCTAGCACAGATACGCAGTATTTT.

The chain carries TRBV15 and TRBJ2-5, with 8 bases that match TRBD1. CDR3 length equals 15 residues. Trimming cost V 0 bases and J 4 bases; bases outside gene matches: 4. Germline V gene data show CDR1 as LNHNV and CDR2 as YYDKDF (reference sequence). CDR3 nucleotides: TGTGCCACCAGCAGAGATGGAGGGACAGGAGAGACCCAGTACTTC. Its translation: CATSRDGGTGETQYF.

This clone has only one observation. The chain links TRBV6-2 or TRBV6-3 to TRBJ2-7; 10 bases match TRBD2. The trim removed 6 bases at V and 3 bases at J, leaving 5 bases unmatched. The length of the CDR3 is 14 residues. The germline CDR1 and CDR2 sequences are MNHEY and SVGEGT. The CDR3 region has the DNA TGTGCCAGCAGCCCTAGCGGGGGAATCTACGAGCAGTACTTC. It codes for CASSPSGGIYEQYF.

This clone was found once. The rearrangement joins TRBV9 to TRBJ2-1; the match to TRBD2 covers 10 bases. CDR1 and CDR2 from the germline V gene are SGDLS and YYNGEE. Trimming took 0 bases from V and 2 from J; bases not matched to a gene: 2. The CDR3 spans 16 residues. CDR3 region: CASSVGSGGAYNEQFF. The CDR3 DNA reads as TGTGCCAGCAGCGTAGGAAGCGGGGGGGCCTACAATGAGCAGTTCTTC.

V usage is TRBV28 and J usage is TRBJ2-7, with TRBD2 matching over 10 bases. CDR1 MDHEN and CDR2 SYDVKM come from the germline V gene. Trimming took 5 bases from V and 2 from J; bases not matched to a gene: 3. The CDR3 runs to 14 residues. The CDR3 spells CASSLAGEAYEQYF. The DNA for the CDR3 is TGTGCCAGCAGTCTAGCGGGGGAAGCCTACGAGCAGTACTTC.

The rearrangement links TRBV27 to TRBJ2-2; 15 nucleotides align to TRBD2. This CDR3 is 18 amino acids long. The J segment lost 2 bases and the V segment lost 5 bases, leaving 6 bases of the junction unmatched. CDR1 MNHEY and CDR2 SMNVEV come from the germline V gene (reference sequence). CDR3 sequence: CASSLGTSGGPNTGELFF. DNA for the CDR3: TGTGCCAGCAGTCTCGGGACTAGCGGGGGGCCTAACACCGGGGAGCTGTTTTTT.

V and J are TRBV11-2 and TRBJ1-6, with D possibly matching TRBD1 (6 bases). Trimming left V 4 bases short and J 0 bases short, with 19 bases between. Germline V gives CDR1 SGHAT, CDR2 FQNNGV. The CDR3 contains 19 residues. The CDR3: CASSSVSWGGPSYNSPLHF. CDR3 in DNA: TGTGCCAGCAGCTCGGTATCCTGGGGGGGGCCCTCCTATAATTCACCCCTCCACTTT.

V and J are TRBV5-4 and TRBJ1-1; a possible D gene is TRBD1 (6 bases). This CDR3 has 16 amino acids. Trimming removed 2 bases from V and 0 bases from J, with 14 bases in between. Looked up from germline, CDR1 is SGHNT and CDR2 is YYREEE (reference sequence). CDR3: CASSLDLDRMNTEAFF. For the CDR3, the DNA is TGTGCCAGCAGCTTAGATTTGGACAGAATGAACACTGAAGCTTTCTTT.

The chain couples TRBV19 to TRBJ1-1; unclear D gene. Germline CDR1 LNHDA, CDR2 SQIVND (reference sequence). This CDR3 spans 14 amino acids. Trimming took off 6 bases at V and 1 base at J, with 12 bases between the two ends. This CDR3 reads CASRGLSGNTEAFF. CDR3 coding DNA: TGTGCCAGTAGAGGGCTAAGCGGGAACACTGAAGCTTTCTTT.

The chain uses TRBV14 and TRBJ1-4; the match to TRBD1 covers 10 bases. The germline gives CDR1 SGHDN, CDR2 FVKESK. CDR3 length: 17 residues. V trimming: 6 bases; J trimming: 9 bases; junction bases outside the gene matches: 16. CDR3 sequence reads: CASRNGTGVHRAQKLFF. CDR3 DNA sequence: TGTGCCAGCAGGAACGGGACAGGGGTACATAGAGCTCAAAAACTGTTTTTT.

The chain joins TRBV7-9 to TRBJ1-4; D unclear. This CDR3 region has 13 residues. Germline assignment: CDR1 SEHNR and CDR2 FQNEAQ (reference sequence). With 7 bases removed from V and 8 bases from J, the gap between germline ends came to 14 bases. CDR3 nucleotides: TGTGCCAGCACCCCCGTAGTGGGCGAAAAACTGTTTTTT. Protein: CASTPVVGEKLFF.

This chain joins TRBV5-4 and TRBJ1-2, with TRBD1 identical over 8 bases. The CDR3 runs to 17 residues. The trim removed 4 bases at V and 10 bases at J, leaving 21 bases unmatched. The V gene's germline CDR1 is SGHNT and CDR2 YYREEE (reference sequence). In DNA form, the CDR3 reads TGTGCCAGCAGCGCCAGGCCGGGACAGGATAGTTTCTGGGTCTACACCTTC. It specifies CASSARPGQDSFWVYTF.

The chain recombines TRBV7-2 with TRBJ2-3; TRBD1 agrees at 7 bases. This CDR3 is 17 amino acids long. Germline CDR1 reads SGHTA; CDR2 reads FQGNSA. V lost 5 bases, J lost 5 bases, and 16 bases stayed unmatched. CDR3 DNA sequence: TGTGCCAGCAGCCCACAACCCACAGGGGTGGGGAAAGATACGCAGTATTTT. It translates to CASSPQPTGVGKDTQYF.

This sequence joins TRBV5-1 and TRBJ2-7; D is uncertain. V lost 7 bases and J lost 2, with 10 bases in between. The CDR3 covers 12 residues. Germline CDR1 and CDR2: SGHRS and YFSETQ. CDR3 DNA: TGCGCCAGCCGCTCTGAGGCCTACGAGCAGTACTTC. It specifies CASRSEAYEQYF.

The CDR3 DNA follows: TGTGCCAGCAGCCCCAAGACAGGTACGAACACTGAAGCTTTCTTT. This sequence encodes CASSPKTGTNTEAFF. This rearrangement joins TRBV7-9 to TRBJ1-1; perhaps TRBD1 as D (6 bases). This CDR3 comprises 15 residues. Germline V gives CDR1 SEHNR, CDR2 FQNEAQ (reference sequence). V was clipped by 5 bases and J by 1 base, with 14 bases between them.

The chain carries TRBV19 and TRBJ1-5, with 8 bases lining up with TRBD1. Germline V gene lookup returns CDR1 LNHDA and CDR2 SQIVND (reference sequence). The CDR3 runs to 14 residues. The trim removed 2 bases at V and 6 bases at J, leaving 3 bases unmatched. The CDR3 nucleotides are TGTGCCAGTAGTATAAGGGACAGGCTTCAGCCCCAGCATTTT. Amino acids: CASSIRDRLQPQHF.

In this sample, this clone turned up a few times. The V and J genes are TRBV9 and TRBJ2-3; 11 bases align to TRBD2. Trimming took 3 bases from V and 4 from J; bases not matched to a gene: 7. CDR1 and CDR2 from the germline V gene are SGDLS and YYNGEE. CDR3 length equals 16 residues. In DNA form, the CDR3 reads TGTGCCAGCAGCGGCTCTACTAGCGGGGGCGCAGATACGCAGTATTTT. Residues: CASSGSTSGGADTQYF.

The chain couples TRBV9 to TRBJ1-1, with 7 bases aligning to TRBD1. The CDR3 has 13 residues. The J segment lost 8 bases and the V segment lost 3 bases, leaving 7 bases of the junction unmatched. Per germline, CDR1 SGDLS and CDR2 YYNGEE. The CDR3 DNA is TGTGCCAGCAGCGACACACGGGACAGAGAAGCTTTCTTT. Its protein product is CASSDTRDREAFF.